The subject of this entry is one T cell receptor (beta chain). As yet, its antigen is unknown. A read error is likely, as this CDR3 ends without the conserved phenylalanine or tryptophan. The DNA is omitted, as the CDR3 cannot be located on it reliably, and the CDR3 follows TCRdb's listing. Germline CDR1 reads SGHAT; CDR2 reads FQNNGV. The length of the CDR3 is 15 amino acids, counting both ends. The entry originates in a study of tumor-infiltrating lymphocytes in primary liver carcinoma. Study-level background: Each sample had roughly 3.5 to 8 million productive TCRbeta reads regardless of tissue type.

Unsorted bulk tissue (about 20-30 mg) underwent RNA and DNA co-extraction. Overall study findings and caveats: Only about 7-24% of top clones appeared in all five tumor regions. Overlap between tumor regions exceeded overlap of tumor with adjacent tissue or blood.

The investigators made TCR beta cDNA from 500 ng total RNA, using a constant-region primer. It was through three nested multiplex PCR rounds of slightly modified ARM-PCR that TCR beta libraries arose. The first two PCR rounds, around 10 cycles each, used TRBV1-TRBV30 forward primers and a C-beta reverse primer. TCRdb re-analysed the multiplex PCR reads in MiXCR, keeping a single row per CDR3 protein. The table lists roughly 100,000 distinct CDR3 sequences, roughly four fifths of them singletons. The sample was liver tumor tissue from sampling region 3. As for subset: tumor region T3, left-lateral pole. The sequence derives from a man between 35 and 55 years old with primary liver carcinoma and hepatitis B virus infection. The chain joins TRBV11-2 to TRBJ2-7; no check of the table's D call, TRBD1, against the DNA was made. CDR3 region: CAGGLRWTGENEQYY.